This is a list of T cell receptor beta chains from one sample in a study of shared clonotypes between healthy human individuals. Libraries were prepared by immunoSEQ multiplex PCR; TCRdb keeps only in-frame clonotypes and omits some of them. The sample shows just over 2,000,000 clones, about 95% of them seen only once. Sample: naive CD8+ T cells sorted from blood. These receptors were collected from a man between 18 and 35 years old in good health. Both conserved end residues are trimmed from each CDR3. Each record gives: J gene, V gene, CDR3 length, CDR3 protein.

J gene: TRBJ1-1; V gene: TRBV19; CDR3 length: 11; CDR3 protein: ASKQGMNTEAF
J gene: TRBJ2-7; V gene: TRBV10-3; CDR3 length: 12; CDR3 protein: AIKPTGTSYEQY
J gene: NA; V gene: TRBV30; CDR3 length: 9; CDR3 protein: AWDRETEQY
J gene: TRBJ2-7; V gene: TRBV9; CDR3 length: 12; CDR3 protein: ASSVSDSPHEQY
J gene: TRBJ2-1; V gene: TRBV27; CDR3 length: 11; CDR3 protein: ASSFRLNNEQF
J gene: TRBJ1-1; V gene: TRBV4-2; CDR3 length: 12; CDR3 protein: ASSQGQGYTEAF
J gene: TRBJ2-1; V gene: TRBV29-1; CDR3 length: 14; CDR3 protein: SVEGLTSGRHNEQF
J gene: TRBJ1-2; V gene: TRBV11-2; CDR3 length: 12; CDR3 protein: ASSLAGNTYGYT
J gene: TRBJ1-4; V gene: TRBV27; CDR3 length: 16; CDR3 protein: ASSLSVGATATNEKLF
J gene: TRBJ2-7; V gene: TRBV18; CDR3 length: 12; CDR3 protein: ASSPGRSSYEQY
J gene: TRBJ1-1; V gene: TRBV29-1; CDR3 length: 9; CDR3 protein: SGRGNTEAF
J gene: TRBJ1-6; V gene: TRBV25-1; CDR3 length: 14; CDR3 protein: ASRTTGTGGNSPLH
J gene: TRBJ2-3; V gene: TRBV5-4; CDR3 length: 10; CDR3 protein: ASSFPLDTQY
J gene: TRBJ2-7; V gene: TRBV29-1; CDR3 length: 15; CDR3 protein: SVESPVGVLSSYEQY
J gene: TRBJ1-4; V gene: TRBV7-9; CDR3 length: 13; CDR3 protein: ASRLGDATNEKLF
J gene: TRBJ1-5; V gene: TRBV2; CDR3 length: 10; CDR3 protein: ASSGGLQPQH
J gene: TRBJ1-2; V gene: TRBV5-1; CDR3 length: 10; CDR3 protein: ASTWDGYGYT